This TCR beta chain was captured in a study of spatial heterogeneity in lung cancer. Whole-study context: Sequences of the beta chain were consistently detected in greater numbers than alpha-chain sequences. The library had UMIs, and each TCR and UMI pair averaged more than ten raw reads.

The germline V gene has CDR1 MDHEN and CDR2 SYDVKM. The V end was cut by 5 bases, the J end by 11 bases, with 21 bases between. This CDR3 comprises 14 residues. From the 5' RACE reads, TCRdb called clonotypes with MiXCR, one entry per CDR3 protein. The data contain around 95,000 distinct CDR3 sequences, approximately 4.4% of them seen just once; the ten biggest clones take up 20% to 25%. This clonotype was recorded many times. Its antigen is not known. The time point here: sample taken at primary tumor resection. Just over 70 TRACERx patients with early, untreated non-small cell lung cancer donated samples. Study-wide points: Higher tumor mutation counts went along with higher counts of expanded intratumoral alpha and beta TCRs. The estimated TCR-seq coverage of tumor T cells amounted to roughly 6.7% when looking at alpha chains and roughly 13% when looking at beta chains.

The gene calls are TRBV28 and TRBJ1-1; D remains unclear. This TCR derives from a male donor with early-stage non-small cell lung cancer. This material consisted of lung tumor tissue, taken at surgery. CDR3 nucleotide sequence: TGTGCCAGCAGTCGCCCAGGACGCACGTTCGGCGCTTTCTTT. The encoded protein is CASSRPGRTFGAFF.